This T cell receptor beta chain was sequenced in a study of blood T cell repertoires in COVID-19 (dated by TCRdb to between 2020 and 2021). Notes on the research overall: The collaborator samples originated in the United States, Italy and Spain and spanned the acute and convalescent phases of COVID-19. The material from the prospective study consisted of cDNA or gDNA derived from T cells, B-cell-depleted T cells, or PBMCs. Subjects who had been exposed to COVID-19, were actively infected with it, or had recovered from it provided the deeply sampled blood TCRbeta repertoires that made up the dataset. A freely available public database, intended as a resource for researchers studying the immune response to SARS-CoV-2, is where the repertoires were released. The samples were drawn from the first 160 participants of the ongoing ImmuneRACE study and from 950 to 1,500 subjects provided by 6 global collaborators. Sample metadata almost always included a de-identified subject ID, COVID-19 status, age in years and sex. Where available, HLA class I and class II types were obtained from metadata supplied by the sample provider rather than from assay-based typing. Overall results and qualifications from the work: How much clinical and demographic metadata was included differed by source and by participant, and the metadata was provided uncurated.

Relative to germline, V is missing 4 bases and J is missing 0 bases, with 3 bases of the junction outside any gene match. Spanning cysteine to phenylalanine, the CDR3 consists of 16 amino acids. The only DNA kept is the CDR3, 48 bases in frame from the first base. From a lookup of the germline V gene (reference sequence), CDR1 and CDR2 are SGHNT and YYREEE. A second Seattle source provided samples from volunteer blood donors who had recovered from COVID-19. Each collaborating institution followed its own protocols to collect whole blood in K2EDTA tubes. Collaborator samples were shipped for TCRbeta analysis as frozen whole blood, isolated PBMCs, or DNA extracted from either sample type. A remark on this clone: The clone's antigen remains unknown. No per-base quality is available; no much larger clone lies one base away.

The immunoSEQ Assay, a bias-controlled multiplex PCR, was used to amplify TCRbeta CDR3 regions from genomic DNA. The published analysis was carried out like this. The number of nucleated cells in each sample was estimated from the amplification of reference gene primers within the assay. Sequence reads were collapsed and filtered to measure the absolute abundance of every unique TCRbeta CDR3 rearrangement. Productive Simpson clonality was computed per sample as the square root of Simpson's diversity index over productive rearrangements. TCRdb took this table from immuneACCESS and kept in-frame rearrangements with V and J called. Such tables lack part of the clones; where checked against another copy, unresolved V genes explain under half of the gap, and the rest is unexplained. V, J and clone size are taken as reported in that table, and D and trimming were inferred from the DNA itself. The sample profile shows about 170,000 clones; 70% to 90% of them were found once. The ten biggest clones cover approximately 2% of the sample.

Sequencing was performed on peripheral blood. The TCR sequence derives from a man aged 45-65 years who had recovered from COVID-19. This receptor chain uses TRBV5-4 and TRBJ2-5; TRBD2 agrees with 13 junctional bases. The encoded CDR3 is CASSPGLAGDQETQYF. Read as DNA, the sequence is TGTGCCAGCAGCCCTGGACTAGCGGGGGACCAAGAGACCCAGTACTTC. The full variable domain, with segments outside the CDR3 supplied by the reference TRBV5-4 and TRBJ2-5 proteins, appears as ETGVTQSPTHLIKTRGQQVTLRCSSQSGHNTVSWYQQALGQGPQFIFQYYREEENGRGNFPPRFSGLQFPNYSSELNVNALELDDSALYLCASSPGLAGDQETQYFGPGTRLLVL.